This TCR beta chain comes out of a study of blood T cell repertoires in COVID-19 (dated by TCRdb to 2020 to 2022). Broadly, across the study: Collaborator samples came from the United States, Italy and Spain and covered acute and convalescent phases of COVID-19. HLA class I and class II types, where available, came from metadata supplied by the sample provider rather than from assay-based typing. A freely available public database, intended as a resource for researchers studying the immune response to SARS-CoV-2, is where the repertoires were released. Subjects who had been exposed to COVID-19, were actively infected with it, or had recovered from it provided the deeply sampled blood TCRbeta repertoires that made up the dataset. Sample metadata almost always included a de-identified subject ID, COVID-19 status, age in years and sex. The samples were drawn from the first 160 participants of the ongoing ImmuneRACE study and from 950 to 1,500 subjects provided by 6 global collaborators. The material from the prospective study consisted of cDNA or gDNA derived from T cells, B-cell-depleted T cells, or PBMCs.

TCRbeta CDR3 regions were amplified from genomic DNA using the immunoSEQ Assay, a bias-controlled multiplex PCR. Processing in the source paper ran as follows. Nucleated cell counts per sample were estimated from amplification of reference gene primers within the assay. Sequence reads were collapsed and filtered to measure the absolute abundance of every unique TCRbeta CDR3 rearrangement. For each sample, productive Simpson clonality was calculated as the square root of Simpson's diversity index across productive rearrangements. TCRdb took over this immuneACCESS table, retaining in-frame rearrangements with V and J assigned. Such tables are incomplete; in checked studies, under half of the missing clones stem from an unresolved V gene, and the remainder is unexplained. Clonal size and the V and J genes are those of that table, whereas D and trimming came from the DNA. This sample has tens of thousands of clones in its table, and roughly 85% of those were observed once. About 15% of the sample comes from the top ten.

Concerning this clone itself: What antigen it recognizes has not been identified. Qualities for individual bases were not recorded, and no much larger clone is one base off.

Collaborating institutions collected whole blood in K2EDTA tubes following their own protocols. For TCRbeta analysis, collaborator samples were shipped as frozen whole blood, as isolated PBMCs, or as DNA extracted from either sample type. The study at large found these results: The quantity of clinical and demographic metadata differed by source and by participant and was supplied without curation.

From cysteine to phenylalanine, the CDR3 is 16 amino acids long. The retained sequence is limited to the CDR3, 48 bases, with the frame set at the first base. The chain joins TRBV12-1 to TRBJ2-2; the table's TRBD2 call for D was not verified on the DNA. TRBV12-1 is flagged as a pseudogene. This clonotype was obtained from a human donor in a cohort sampled during active COVID-19. The donor label of this sample is uncertain. The sequenced sample was peripheral blood. CDR3 region: CASSFELAGGTGELFF. The DNA is TGTGCCAGCAGCTTTGAACTAGCGGGGGGCACCGGGGAGCTGTTTTTT.